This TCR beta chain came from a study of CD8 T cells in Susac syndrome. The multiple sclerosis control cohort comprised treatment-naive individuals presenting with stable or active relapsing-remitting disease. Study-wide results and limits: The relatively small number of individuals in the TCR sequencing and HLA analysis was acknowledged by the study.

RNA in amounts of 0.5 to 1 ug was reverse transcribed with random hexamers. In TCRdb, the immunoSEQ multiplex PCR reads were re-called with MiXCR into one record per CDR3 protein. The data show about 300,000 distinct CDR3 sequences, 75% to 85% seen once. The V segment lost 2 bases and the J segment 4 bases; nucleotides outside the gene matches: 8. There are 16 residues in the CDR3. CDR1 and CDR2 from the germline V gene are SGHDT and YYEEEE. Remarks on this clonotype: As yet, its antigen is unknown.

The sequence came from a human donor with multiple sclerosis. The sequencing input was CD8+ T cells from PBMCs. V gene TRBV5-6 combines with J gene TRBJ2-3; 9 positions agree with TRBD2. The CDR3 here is CASSFGAGGGADTQYF. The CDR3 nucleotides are TGTGCCAGCAGCTTCGGTGCGGGAGGGGGAGCAGATACGCAGTATTTT.